A selection of T cell receptor beta chains follows, all from one sample in a study of HIV-infected patients and healthy controls. In TCRdb, the 5' RACE reads were re-called with MiXCR into one record per CDR3 protein. The profile shows around 62,000 distinct CDR3 sequences, 15% to 20% of them singletons. The source material was CD4+ T cells from blood. The receptors stem from a human donor in good health. Each CDR3 is given with its conserved first and last residue. Fields, in order: J gene, V gene, clone size, D gene, CDR3 length, CDR3 DNA, CDR3 protein. D genes are given only for firm matches. Expanded clones get a size class; other rows say once, few or many, or leave the size out.

J: TRBJ2-5
V: TRBV12-3/TRBV12-4
size: many
D: NA
length: 13
DNA: TGTGCCAGCGGGGGAGCTAGCCGGGAGACCCAGTACTTC
CDR3: CASGGASRETQYF

J: TRBJ2-5
V: TRBV6-5
size: NA
D: TRBD1
length: 13
DNA: TGTGCCAGCAGTCCAACACTTGACAGGGACCAGGACTTC
CDR3: CASSPTLDRDQDF

J: TRBJ2-7
V: TRBV20-1
size: few
D: NA
length: 15
DNA: TGCAGTGCTAGAGATCTTGGAGGGGAGCTACGCGAGCAGTACTTC
CDR3: CSARDLGGELREQYF

J: TRBJ1-2
V: TRBV7-3
size: many
D: NA
length: 13
DNA: TGTGCCATCGAGAAAAGACAGAACTATGGCTACACCTTC
CDR3: CAIEKRQNYGYTF

J: TRBJ1-1
V: TRBV7-9
size: many
D: NA
length: 12
DNA: TGTGCCAGCAGCTTAATGGACACTGAAGCTTTCTTT
CDR3: CASSLMDTEAFF

J: TRBJ2-3
V: TRBV30
size: many
D: TRBD2
length: 15
DNA: TGTGCCTGGAGTGGTCCTAGCGGGAGTCCAGATACGCAGTATTTT
CDR3: CAWSGPSGSPDTQYF

J: TRBJ1-2
V: TRBV19
size: NA
D: NA
length: 12
DNA: TGTGCCAGTCAGACTTCAAACTATGGCTACACCTTC
CDR3: CASQTSNYGYTF

J: TRBJ2-1
V: TRBV18
size: many
D: NA
length: 15
DNA: TGTGCCAGCTCACCCATCGGGCGGGCGGACAATGAGCAGTTCTTC
CDR3: CASSPIGRADNEQFF

J: TRBJ1-3
V: TRBV5-4
size: few
D: NA
length: 16
DNA: TGTGCCAGCAGCTTGGATGCCAGTATCTCTGGAAACACCATATATTTT
CDR3: CASSLDASISGNTIYF

J: TRBJ1-2
V: TRBV7-2
size: NA
D: TRBD1
length: 15
DNA: TGTGCCAGCAGCCAGGTGGCAGGGGGTCTGGATGGCTACACCTTC
CDR3: CASSQVAGGLDGYTF

J: TRBJ1-3
V: TRBV29-1
size: many
D: NA
length: 11
DNA: TGCTCGGCGGGGAGTGGAAACACCATATATTTT
CDR3: CSAGSGNTIYF

J: TRBJ1-3
V: TRBV4-2
size: NA
D: NA
length: 17
DNA: TGTGCCAGCAGCCAAGACCCGTCAGGATTCTCTGGAAACACCATATATTTT
CDR3: CASSQDPSGFSGNTIYF

J: TRBJ2-3
V: TRBV7-9
size: many
D: NA
length: 16
DNA: TGTGCCAGCAGTCTAACCGGGTCCCGATACACAGATACGCAGTATTTT
CDR3: CASSLTGSRYTDTQYF

J: TRBJ2-1
V: TRBV5-1
size: NA
D: NA
length: 15
DNA: TGCGCCAGCAGCTTGGTGGGGGCCTCCTACAATGAGCAGTTCTTC
CDR3: CASSLVGASYNEQFF

J: TRBJ2-5
V: TRBV29-1
size: NA
D: NA
length: 14
DNA: TGCAGCGTTATAATGACGGGGACCCAAGAGACCCAGTACTTC
CDR3: CSVIMTGTQETQYF

J: TRBJ1-2
V: TRBV7-3
size: few
D: NA
length: 15
DNA: TGTGCCAGCAGCTTAACAGGGGGAATGGAGGCTGGCTACACCTTC
CDR3: CASSLTGGMEAGYTF

J: TRBJ2-1
V: TRBV24-1
size: few
D: NA
length: 14
DNA: TGTGCCACCAGGGCGGCGGGCCCCTACAATGAGCAGTTCTTC
CDR3: CATRAAGPYNEQFF

J: TRBJ1-3
V: TRBV9
size: NA
D: TRBD1
length: 16
DNA: TGTGCCAGCAGCCCCCGACAGGGGGGATCTGGAAACACCATATATTTT
CDR3: CASSPRQGGSGNTIYF

J: TRBJ1-6
V: TRBV2
size: NA
D: NA
length: 15
DNA: TGTGCCAGCAGTGAAGCCGCAGGGGCTAATTCACCCCTCCACTTT
CDR3: CASSEAAGANSPLHF

J: TRBJ1-4
V: TRBV7-8
size: many
D: NA
length: 16
DNA: TGTGCCAGCACCCATGGGATATGGGGAAGGGATGAAAAACTGTTTTTT
CDR3: CASTHGIWGRDEKLFF

J: TRBJ1-1
V: TRBV20-1
size: medium-sized
D: NA
length: 14
DNA: TGCAGTGCTGGCCCGTCTGACCGGGACACTGAAGCTTTCTTT
CDR3: CSAGPSDRDTEAFF

J: TRBJ1-2
V: TRBV12-3/TRBV12-4
size: NA
D: TRBD1
length: 16
DNA: TGTGCCAGCAGTTTGTCGAGCGGGACAGGGGTCTATGGCTACACCTTC
CDR3: CASSLSSGTGVYGYTF

J: TRBJ2-7
V: TRBV2
size: once
D: TRBD2
length: 14
DNA: TGTGCCAGCAGGGCCGGGACTATAGTCTACGAGCAGTACTTC
CDR3: CASRAGTIVYEQYF

J: TRBJ2-1
V: TRBV9
size: many
D: TRBD1
length: 16
DNA: TGTGCCAGCAGCGCCCAACAGGGGATCGTACGGGATGAGCAGTTCTTC
CDR3: CASSAQQGIVRDEQFF

J: TRBJ2-7
V: TRBV18
size: NA
D: NA
length: 14
DNA: TGTGCCAGCTCACCACCGGCCGCAAGGTACGAGCAGTACTTC
CDR3: CASSPPAARYEQYF

J: TRBJ1-1
V: TRBV12-3/TRBV12-4
size: few
D: TRBD1
length: 14
DNA: TGTGCCAGCAGTTTAGGGACAGGGGTCACTGAAGCTTTCTTT
CDR3: CASSLGTGVTEAFF

J: TRBJ1-2
V: TRBV3-1
size: few
D: NA
length: 16
DNA: TGTGCCAGCAGCCAAGTGGGGACCGGCCGAAGCTATGGCTACACCTTC
CDR3: CASSQVGTGRSYGYTF

J: TRBJ1-2
V: TRBV7-2
size: NA
D: NA
length: 15
DNA: TGTGCCAGCAGCTTAGCGGTGACAGGCGCTGATGGCTACACCTTC
CDR3: CASSLAVTGADGYTF

J: TRBJ2-2
V: TRBV19
size: NA
D: TRBD2
length: 16
DNA: TGTGCCAGTAGTATTCAGAGCGGGGGGGCCATCAGGGAGCTGTTTTTT
CDR3: CASSIQSGGAIRELFF

J: TRBJ2-5
V: TRBV20-1
size: many
D: NA
length: 15
DNA: TGCAGTGCTAGAGATCCCGGACAGTTCCAAGAGACCCAGTACTTC
CDR3: CSARDPGQFQETQYF

J: TRBJ1-1
V: TRBV19
size: NA
D: NA
length: 15
DNA: TGTGCCAGTAGTATAGACCGGACAGCTTACACTGAAGCTTTCTTT
CDR3: CASSIDRTAYTEAFF

J: TRBJ1-2
V: TRBV4-3
size: many
D: NA
length: 16
DNA: TGCGCCAGCAGCCAAGAAGACAGTCCATGGACCTATGGCTACACCTTC
CDR3: CASSQEDSPWTYGYTF

J: TRBJ1-6
V: TRBV29-1
size: few
D: NA
length: 13
DNA: TGCAGCGTTGCTGCGGCGAGTAATTCACCCCTCCACTTT
CDR3: CSVAAASNSPLHF

J: TRBJ2-1
V: TRBV20-1
size: NA
D: NA
length: 14
DNA: TGCAGTGCCATAAGAAGGGGGAGGGCCAATGAGCAGTTCTTC
CDR3: CSAIRRGRANEQFF

J: TRBJ2-7
V: TRBV10-3
size: few
D: NA
length: 11
DNA: TGTGCCATCAGACAGACCTACGAGCAGTACTTC
CDR3: CAIRQTYEQYF

J: TRBJ2-3
V: TRBV29-1
size: many
D: NA
length: 11
DNA: TGCAGCGTTGAAGAGGGAGATACGCAGTATTTT
CDR3: CSVEEGDTQYF

J: TRBJ2-2
V: TRBV7-9
size: many
D: NA
length: 16
DNA: TGTGCCAGCAGTTTCCAGGGGCCTGTGGGCACCGGGGAGCTGTTTTTT
CDR3: CASSFQGPVGTGELFF

J: TRBJ1-2
V: TRBV28
size: few
D: NA
length: 17
DNA: TGTGCCAGCAGTTTATCTCCCCCCCGGGCCGTTAACTATGGCTACACCTTC
CDR3: CASSLSPPRAVNYGYTF

J: TRBJ1-4
V: TRBV20-1
size: many
D: NA
length: 16
DNA: TGCAGTGCTAGAGGGATAGACTACGTCGGTGGTGAAAAACTGTTTTTT
CDR3: CSARGIDYVGGEKLFF

J: TRBJ1-1
V: TRBV10-3
size: many
D: TRBD1
length: 13
DNA: TGTGCCATCAGTAGGGGGCTAGGCACTGAAGCTTTCTTT
CDR3: CAISRGLGTEAFF